The 8 T cell receptor beta chains below all came from one sample that was sequenced in a study of blood T cell repertoires in COVID-19. Generated by immunoSEQ multiplex PCR, the TCRdb table keeps only in-frame clones and is missing some. This sample carries roughly 200,000 clones, 85% to 90% of them seen once, and the ten largest clones take approximately 6.1%. Sequenced input: peripheral blood. The receptor set was obtained from a man older than 75 with acute or convalescent COVID-19.

This clone was counted between two and nine times. V and J are TRBV4-1 and TRBJ1-4, with D perhaps matching TRBD1 (6 bases). With 3 bases removed from V and 2 bases from J, the gap between germline ends came to 19 bases. Germline V gene sequence: CDR1 MGHRA, CDR2 YSYEKL. The CDR3 spans 18 residues. CDR3 sequence reads: CASSHQLRGRGTNEKLFF. The CDR3 DNA is TGCGCCAGCAGCCACCAACTCAGGGGACGGGGCACTAATGAAAAACTGTTTTTT.

The chain uses TRBV12-3 or TRBV12-4 and TRBJ1-4, with 7 positions matching TRBD1. The V gene end was trimmed by 5 bases and the J gene end by 7 bases; junction bases not matched to a gene: 4. This CDR3 spans 13 amino acids. This CDR3 reads CASSLRTGEKLFF. CDR3 nucleotide sequence: TGTGCCAGCAGTCTCCGGACAGGTGAAAAACTGTTTTTT.

This clone has just one count. V and J are TRBV3-1 (or the pseudogene TRBV3-2) and TRBJ2-2; D is ambiguous. Germline V gives CDR1 LGHDT, CDR2 YNNKEL (reference sequence). The CDR3 totals 16 residues. Trimming took off 1 base at V and 4 bases at J, with 13 bases between the two ends. CDR3 in DNA: TGTGCCAGCAGCCAAGCTTCACAGCCGCGCACCGGGGAGCTGTTTTTT. The encoded protein is CASSQASQPRTGELFF.

V and J are TRBV19 and TRBJ2-5, with a possible D match to TRBD2 (5 bases). The CDR3 is made up of 14 amino acids. Germline values: CDR1 LNHDA, CDR2 SQIVND (reference sequence). V was cut by 3 bases and J by 5 bases, with 13 bases left in between. The CDR3 sequence is CASSIPTRVETQYF. CDR3 in DNA: TGTGCCAGTAGTATCCCCACTAGGGTGGAGACCCAGTACTTC.

This clone came up once. The chain employs TRBV14 and TRBJ2-3, with a possible D match to TRBD2 (6 bases). The CDR3 contains 17 residues. Germline-derived CDR1 and CDR2 are SGHDN and FVKESK. V was clipped by 3 bases and J by 0 bases, with 16 bases between them. CDR3 region: CASSQALAPASTDTQYF. The CDR3 bases are TGTGCCAGCAGCCAGGCTCTAGCGCCGGCTAGCACAGATACGCAGTATTTT.

V is TRBV11-2 and J is TRBJ2-1, with D possibly being TRBD2 (6 bases). Germline V gives CDR1 SGHAT, CDR2 FQNNGV. Between the trimmed V and J ends, which lost 2 bases and 1 base, there was a span of 12 bases. The CDR3 consists of 16 residues. CDR3 bases: TGTGCCAGCAGCTTATCGGGAGCGTTGTCCTACAATGAGCAGTTCTTC. Encoded protein: CASSLSGALSYNEQFF. The entire variable domain, with the rest obtained from reference TRBV11-2 and TRBJ2-1, is as follows: EAGVAQSPRYKIIEKRQSVAFWCNPISGHATLYWYQQILGQGPKLLIQFQNNGVVDDSQLPKDRFSAERLKGVDSTLKIQPAKLEDSAVYLCASSLSGALSYNEQFFGPGTRLTVL.

This clone was seen a few times. This sequence joins TRBV4-1 and TRBJ1-4; D call uncertain. This CDR3 has 16 residues. CDR1 is MGHRA and CDR2 is YSYEKL in the germline V gene. Trimming removed 1 base from V and 5 bases from J, with 14 bases in between. For the CDR3, the DNA is TGCGCCAGCAGCCAAGGTCACGCGAGTAAGAATGAAAAACTGTTTTTT. This codes for CASSQGHASKNEKLFF.

The chain is built from TRBV25-1 and TRBJ1-5; tentative D call: TRBD1 (5 bases). CDR1 is MGHDK and CDR2 is SYGVNS in the germline V gene. This CDR3 region has 15 residues. Trimming cost V 6 bases and J 0 bases, with 12 bases left between them. This chain's CDR3 is CASSVREYSNQPQHF. The CDR3 region has the DNA TGTGCCAGCAGCGTCAGGGAATATAGCAATCAGCCCCAGCATTTT.